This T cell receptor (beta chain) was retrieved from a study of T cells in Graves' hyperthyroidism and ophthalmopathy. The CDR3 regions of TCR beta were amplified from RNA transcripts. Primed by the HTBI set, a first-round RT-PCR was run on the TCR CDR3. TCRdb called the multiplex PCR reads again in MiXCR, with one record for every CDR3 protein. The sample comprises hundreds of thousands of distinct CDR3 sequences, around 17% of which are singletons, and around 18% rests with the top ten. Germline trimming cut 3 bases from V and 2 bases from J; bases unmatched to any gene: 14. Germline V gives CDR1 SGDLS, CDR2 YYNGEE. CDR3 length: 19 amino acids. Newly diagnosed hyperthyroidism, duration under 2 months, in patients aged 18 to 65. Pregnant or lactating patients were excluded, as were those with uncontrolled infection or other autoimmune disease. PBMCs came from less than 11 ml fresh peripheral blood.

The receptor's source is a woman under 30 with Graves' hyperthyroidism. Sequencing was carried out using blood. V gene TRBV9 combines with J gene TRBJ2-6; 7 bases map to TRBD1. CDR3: CASSATHQSTGTGANVLTF. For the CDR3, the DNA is TGTGCCAGCAGCGCCACTCACCAGTCGACAGGGACTGGGGCCAACGTCCTGACTTTC.